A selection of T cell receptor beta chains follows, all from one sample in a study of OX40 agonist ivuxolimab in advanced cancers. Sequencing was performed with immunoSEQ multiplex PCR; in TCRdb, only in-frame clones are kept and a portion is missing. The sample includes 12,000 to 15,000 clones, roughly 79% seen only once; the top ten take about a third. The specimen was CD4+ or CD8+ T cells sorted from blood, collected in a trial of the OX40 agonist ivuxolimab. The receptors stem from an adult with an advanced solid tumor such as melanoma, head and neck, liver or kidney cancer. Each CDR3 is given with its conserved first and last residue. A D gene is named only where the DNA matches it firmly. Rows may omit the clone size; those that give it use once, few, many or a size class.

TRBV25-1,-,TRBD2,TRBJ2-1,TGTGCCAGCAGTGAATATACTAGCGGGAGAGGTGAGCAGTTCTTC,CASSEYTSGRGEQFF
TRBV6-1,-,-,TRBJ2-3,TGTGCCAGCAGTGAAGAATATGAGGCAGATACGCAGTATTTT,CASSEEYEADTQYF
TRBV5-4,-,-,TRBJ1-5,TGTGCCAGCAGCGAGGGGGGATTTTATCAGCCCCAGCATTTT,CASSEGGFYQPQHF
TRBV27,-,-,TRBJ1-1,TGTGCCAGCAGTTTATCGGGGGGTACTGAAGCTTTCTTT,CASSLSGGTEAFF
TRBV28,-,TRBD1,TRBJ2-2,TGTGCCAGCAGTTCCGGGACAGGTCACACCGGGGAGCTGTTTTTT,CASSSGTGHTGELFF
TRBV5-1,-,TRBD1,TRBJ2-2,TGCGCCAGCACCCCTTCGACAGGGTTATCCGGGGAGCTGTTTTTT,CASTPSTGLSGELFF
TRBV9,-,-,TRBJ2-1,TGTGCCAGCAGCGTAGGCGGATACTACAATGAGCAGTTCTTC,CASSVGGYYNEQFF
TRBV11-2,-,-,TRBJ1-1,TGTGCCAGCAGCTTACGCGTGGAGCGGACGGGAGCTTTCTTT,CASSLRVERTGAFF
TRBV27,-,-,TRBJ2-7,TGTGCCAGCAGTACGCAGGGCCTCCCCTACGAGCAGTACTTC,CASSTQGLPYEQYF
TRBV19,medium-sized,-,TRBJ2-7,TGTGCCACCGTTAATCCTTACGAGCAGTACTTC,CATVNPYEQYF
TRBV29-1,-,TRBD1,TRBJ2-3,TGCAGCGTTGTTGGACAGGGATTCACAGATACGCAGTATTTT,CSVVGQGFTDTQYF
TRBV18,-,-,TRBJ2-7,TGTGCCAGCTCACCAGGGGGGACACTTAAGACCTACGAGCAGTACTTC,CASSPGGTLKTYEQYF
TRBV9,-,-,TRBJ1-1,TGTGCCAGCAGCTCCACCGGGACGGGGAACACTGAAGCTTTCTTT,CASSSTGTGNTEAFF
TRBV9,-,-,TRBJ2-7,TGTGCCAGCAGCGTAGGAAAGGGGCTTGGGTTCTACGAGCAGTACTTC,CASSVGKGLGFYEQYF
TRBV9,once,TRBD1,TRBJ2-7,TGTGCCAGCAGCCCCCGGGACAGCTCCTACGAGCAGTACTTC,CASSPRDSSYEQYF
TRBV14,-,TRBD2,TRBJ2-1,TGTGCCAGCAGCCAAGTAGCGGGGCCTTACAATGAGCAGTTCTTC,CASSQVAGPYNEQFF
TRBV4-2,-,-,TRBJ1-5,TGTGCCAGCAGCCAAGATAGTAGGGAACCCGCAAAGCAGCCCCAGCATTTT,CASSQDSREPAKQPQHF
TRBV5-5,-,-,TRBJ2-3,TGTGCCAGCAGCTTGGCAGCAGATACGCAGTATTTT,CASSLAADTQYF
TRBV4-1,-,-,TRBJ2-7,TGCGCCAGCAGCCAAGATCCGGGACACGAGCAGTACTTC,CASSQDPGHEQYF
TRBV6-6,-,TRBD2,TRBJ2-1,TGTGCCAGCAGTTACTCGAGTAGCGGGCCCTACAATGAGCAGTTCTTC,CASSYSSSGPYNEQFF
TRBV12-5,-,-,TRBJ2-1,TGTGCTAGTGGTTTGGTAGTAGGGGGGCCCAGCCCCTACAATGAGCAGTTCTTC,CASGLVVGGPSPYNEQFF
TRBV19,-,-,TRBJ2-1,TGTGCCAGTAGTAAGAGGCAGGGGAGTTTAGACAATGAGCAGTTCTTC,CASSKRQGSLDNEQFF
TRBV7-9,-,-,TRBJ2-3,TGTGCCAGCAGCTCCTGGACAGACGACTCTAGCACAGATACGCAGTATTTT,CASSSWTDDSSTDTQYF
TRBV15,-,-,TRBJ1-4,TGTGCCACCAGCAGAGATCGGAGTCTGCGTGAAAAACTGTTTTTT,CATSRDRSLREKLFF
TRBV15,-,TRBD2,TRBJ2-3,TGTGCCACCAGCAGAGATCGGGAGGGCACAGATACGCAGTATTTT,CATSRDREGTDTQYF
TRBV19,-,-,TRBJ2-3,TGTGCCAGTAGTGCCCGAGCCCCCCCAGATACGCAGTATTTT,CASSARAPPDTQYF
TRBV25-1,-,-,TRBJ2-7,TGTGCCAGCAGTGAATTGCCCAGGGTCGGATTCTACTACGAGCAGTACTTC,CASSELPRVGFYYEQYF
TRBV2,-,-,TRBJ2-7,TGTGCCAGCAGACCAACTTCGGGATCAACCTACGAGCAGTACTTC,CASRPTSGSTYEQYF
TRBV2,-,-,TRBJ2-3,TGTGCCAGCAATGAAGTAGCCCTCACAGATACGCAGTATTTT,CASNEVALTDTQYF
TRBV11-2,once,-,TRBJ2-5,TGTGCCAGCAGCCCCTGGACAGAAGAGACCCAGTACTTC,CASSPWTEETQYF
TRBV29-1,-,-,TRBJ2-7,TGCAGCGTTGAACGATGGGGCGAGCAGTACTTC,CSVERWGEQYF
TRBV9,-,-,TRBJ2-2,TGTGCCAGCAGCGTCGGCACCGGGGAGCTGTTTTTT,CASSVGTGELFF
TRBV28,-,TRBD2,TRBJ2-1,TGTGCCAGCAGTACCTGGACTAGCGGGTCCTACTCCTACAATGAGCAGTTCTTC,CASSTWTSGSYSYNEQFF
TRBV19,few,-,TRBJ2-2,TGTGCCAGTAGTACGATACAGGGTCCGGCGCACACCGGGGAGCTGTTTTTT,CASSTIQGPAHTGELFF
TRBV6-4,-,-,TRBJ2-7,TGTGCCAGCAGTTCCGGACCTTTAGGCGAGCAGTACTTC,CASSSGPLGEQYF
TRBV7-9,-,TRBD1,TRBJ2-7,TGTGCCAGCAGCCCTCCGGGACAGGGGAGTATCGAGCAGTACTTC,CASSPPGQGSIEQYF
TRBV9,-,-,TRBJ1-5,TGTGCCAGCAGCTCCGGCAATCAGCCCCAGCATTTT,CASSSGNQPQHF
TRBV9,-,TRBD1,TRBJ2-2,TGTGCCAGCAGCCAGACAGGGTCGGGCGGGGAGCTGTTTTTT,CASSQTGSGGELFF
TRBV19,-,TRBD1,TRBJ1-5,TGTGCCAGCAAACCCACGGTGGGACAGGGCGGTGGCAATCAGCCCCAGCATTTT,CASKPTVGQGGGNQPQHF
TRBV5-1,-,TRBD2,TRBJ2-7,TGCGCCAGCAGCTTGGAACTAGCGGCCGCCTACGAGCAGTACTTC,CASSLELAAAYEQYF
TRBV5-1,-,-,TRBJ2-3,TGCGCCAGCAGCTTGGAGGGCGGGGGCACAGATACGCAGTATTTT,CASSLEGGGTDTQYF
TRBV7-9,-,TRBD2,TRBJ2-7,TGTGCCAGCAGCTTAAGACTAGCGGGGGACGAGCAGTACTTC,CASSLRLAGDEQYF
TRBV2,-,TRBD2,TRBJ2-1,TGTGCCAGCAGTGGTAGCGGGCTCTACAATGAGCAGTTCTTC,CASSGSGLYNEQFF
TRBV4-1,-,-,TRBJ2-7,TGCGCCAGCAGCCCACAGGGTTCCCACGAGCAGTACTTC,CASSPQGSHEQYF
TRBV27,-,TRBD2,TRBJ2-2,TGTGCCAGCAGGCTAGCGGGAGGGCCCTCCGGGGAGCTGTTTTTT,CASRLAGGPSGELFF
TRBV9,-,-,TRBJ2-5,TGTGCCAGCAGCGTACGAGACTATGTACAAGAGACCCAGTACTTC,CASSVRDYVQETQYF
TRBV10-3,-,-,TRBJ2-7,TGTGCCAGCAGTTCCGGACCTTTAGGCGAGCAGTACTTC,CASSSGPLGEQYF
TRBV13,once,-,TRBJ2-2,TGTGCCAGCAGCTCCCGGGATTACTACACCGGGGAGCTGTTTTTT,CASSSRDYYTGELFF
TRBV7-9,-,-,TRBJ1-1,TGTGCCAGCAGCTCCGAGGCGGGGGGGCCGGGAGCTTTCTTT,CASSSEAGGPGAFF
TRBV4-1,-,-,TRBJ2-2,TGCGCCAGCAGCCAAGTGGATCAGGATTACACCGGGGAGCTGTTTTTT,CASSQVDQDYTGELFF
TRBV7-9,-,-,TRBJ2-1,TGTGCCAGCAGCCCCCGCGGCTCCTACAATGAGCAGTTCTTC,CASSPRGSYNEQFF
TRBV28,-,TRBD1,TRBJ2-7,TGTGCCAGCAGCCTCCCGGGACAGGCAGATGGAGAGCAGTACTTC,CASSLPGQADGEQYF
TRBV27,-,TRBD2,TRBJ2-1,TGTGCCAGCAGTTTTACTAGCGGGAGGTCCAATGAGCAGTTCTTC,CASSFTSGRSNEQFF
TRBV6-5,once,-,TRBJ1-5,TGTGCCAGCAGACTAGGGGGCAATCAGCCCCAGCATTTT,CASRLGGNQPQHF